Presented here are 23 T cell receptor beta chains from one specimen sequenced in a study of T cell responses to AZD1222 COVID-19 vaccine. The data were produced by immunoSEQ multiplex PCR, yet TCRdb's version contains in-frame clones alone and is incomplete. The sample comprises 130,000 to 150,000 clones, 80% to 90% of which are singletons, and around 1.6% rests with the top ten. The sample here was peripheral blood, taken on day 0 of AZD1222 vaccination. Receptors were obtained from an adult in good health.

This chain connects TRBV18 to TRBJ2-7; 12 bases line up with TRBD2. CDR1 and CDR2 from the germline V gene are KGHSH and LQKENI. V dropped 3 bases and J dropped 3; count of bases not matched to a gene: 0. The CDR3 spans 14 residues. The CDR3 DNA follows: TGTGCCAGCTCACCGGGACTAGCGGGCTACGAGCAGTACTTC. Its protein product is CASSPGLAGYEQYF.

This clone was seen only a few times. The rearrangement links TRBV6-5 to TRBJ1-5; D remains ambiguous. The CDR3 runs 13 residues. Germline lookup yields CDR1 MNHEY and CDR2 SVGAGI. V was cut by 8 bases and J by 0 bases, with 8 bases left in between. This CDR3 reads CASSGVSNQPQHF. CDR3 nucleotides: TGTGCCAGCTCAGGAGTTAGCAATCAGCCCCAGCATTTT.

V usage is TRBV2 and J usage is TRBJ1-6; no definite D call. Germline values: CDR1 SNHLY, CDR2 FYNNEI. V was shortened by 4 bases and J by 5 bases, with 15 bases between the two germline ends. The CDR3 extends over 16 amino acids. Here the CDR3 reads CASSVSQHSNNSPLHF. Written as DNA, the CDR3 is TGTGCCAGCAGTGTTTCGCAGCACAGTAATAATTCACCCCTCCACTTT.

This clone is a singleton in its sample. This chain links TRBV7-9 with TRBJ2-1; 9 nucleotides line up with TRBD1. The trim removed 5 bases at V and 8 bases at J, leaving 10 bases unmatched. There are 15 residues in the CDR3. The germline V gene has CDR1 SEHNR and CDR2 FQNEAQ (reference sequence). The CDR3 DNA is TGTGCCAGCAGCGTGGGGACAGGGATCGGGGATGAGCAGTTCTTC. Its protein product is CASSVGTGIGDEQFF.

This clone has more than one count but fewer than ten. The V gene is TRBV6-5, the J gene TRBJ1-4, with TRBD1 as a possible D gene (6 bases). V shed 10 bases and J shed 4 bases, with 13 bases lying between them. Germline values: CDR1 MNHEY, CDR2 SVGAGI. CDR3 length: 13 amino acids. The CDR3 spells CAISRTVNEKLFF. CDR3 nucleotide sequence: TGTGCCATTAGCCGGACAGTTAATGAAAAACTGTTTTTT.

J is TRBJ2-3 and V is TRBV5-8, with a possible D match to TRBD2 (5 bases). V lost 10 bases and J 2 bases, leaving 20 bases between the germline ends. This CDR3 contains 15 residues. Germline V gene sequence: CDR1 SGHTS, CDR2 YDEGEE. DNA of the CDR3: TGTGCCTGTAAGTTCGGCGGGCGTTCCACAGATACGCAGTATTTT. Translating gives CACKFGGRSTDTQYF. The whole variable domain, filled in from reference TRBV5-8 and TRBJ2-3, reads EAGVTQSPTHLIKTRGQQATLRCSPISGHTSVYWYQQALGLGLQFLLWYDEGEERNRGNFPPRFSGRQFPNYSSELNVNALELEDSALYLCACKFGGRSTDTQYFGPGTRLTVL.

The chain recombines TRBV28 with TRBJ1-5, with unresolved D. The CDR3 runs 17 residues. V gave up 3 bases and J gave up 0 bases, with 15 bases separating them. Germline CDR1 is MDHEN and CDR2 is SYDVKM. In nucleotides, the CDR3 is TGTGCCAGCAGTTTCCGTGATCGGACTTATAGCAATCAGCCCCAGCATTTT. Translation: CASSFRDRTYSNQPQHF.

The rearrangement joins TRBV2 to TRBJ1-5, with a weak D call TRBD1 (5 bases). The V gene lost 3 bases and the J gene lost 7 bases, with 10 bases spanning the gap. There are 13 residues in the CDR3. Germline-derived CDR1 and CDR2 are SNHLY and FYNNEI. Here the CDR3 reads CASSDPPGQPQHF. The CDR3 DNA is TGTGCCAGCAGTGACCCACCAGGGCAGCCCCAGCATTTT.

This sequence joins TRBV2 and TRBJ1-1; 9 positions match TRBD1. V was clipped by 9 bases and J by 10 bases; unmatched bases: 15. From germline, CDR1 is SNHLY and CDR2 FYNNEI. The CDR3 covers 14 residues. CDR3 in DNA: TGTGCCAGTTTAATACGCCGGGACAGGGTTGGAGCTTTCTTT. Translating gives CASLIRRDRVGAFF.

The chain couples TRBV10-2 to TRBJ1-2; D gene ambiguous. V gave up 4 bases and J gave up 7 bases, with 7 bases separating them. This CDR3 contains 11 residues. Germline V lookup: CDR1 WSHSY, CDR2 SAAADI. The CDR3 bases are TGCGCCAGCAGTGCGGGTTCTGGCTACACCTTC. The encoded protein is CASSAGSGYTF.

The gene calls are TRBV7-9 and TRBJ1-5, with D possibly being TRBD1 (5 bases). Germline V gene data show CDR1 as SEHNR and CDR2 as FQNEAQ (reference sequence). Trimming pared 1 base from V and 5 bases from J, leaving 24 bases between. CDR3 length: 19 residues. The CDR3 coding sequence is TGTGCCAGCAGCTTAGTACATTTCAGGGAGTCGATTGTGCATCAGCCCCAGCATTTT. This gives the protein CASSLVHFRESIVHQPQHF.

This chain links TRBV25-1 with TRBJ1-1; the D gene is possibly TRBD1 (5 bases). The CDR3 length is 15 residues. Trimming removed 1 base at V and 4 bases at J, with 13 bases between. Germline V CDR1 and CDR2: MGHDK, SYGVNS. The CDR3 DNA reads TGTGCCAGCAGTGAATTGAGGCAGGGAGGCACTGAAGCTTTCTTT. This codes for CASSELRQGGTEAFF.

The chain recombines TRBV19 with TRBJ1-1; maybe TRBD1 (5 bases). CDR3 length equals 14 residues. V lost 5 bases and J 7 bases, leaving 17 bases between the germline ends. The germline V gene encodes CDR1 LNHDA and CDR2 SQIVND (reference sequence). As DNA, the CDR3 is TGTGCCAGTAGTGCACTCGACAGCCGCCGTGAAGCTTTCTTT. Translating it yields CASSALDSRREAFF. The whole variable domain, remainder taken from reference TRBV19 and TRBJ1-1, is DGGITQSPKYLFRKEGQNVTLSCEQNLNHDAMYWYRQDPGQGLRLIYYSQIVNDFQKGDIAEGYSVSREKKESFPLTVTSAQKNPTAFYLCASSALDSRREAFFGQGTRLTVV.

The V and J genes are TRBV27 and TRBJ1-1; 10 bases align to TRBD1. The CDR3 has 15 residues. Germline V gene lookup returns CDR1 MNHEY and CDR2 SMNVEV (reference sequence). The J segment lost 3 bases and the V segment lost 5 bases, leaving 6 bases of the junction unmatched. The CDR3 here is CASSPRQGAYTEAFF. The CDR3 DNA reads as TGTGCCAGCAGTCCGAGACAGGGGGCCTACACTGAAGCTTTCTTT.

This chain links TRBV27 with TRBJ2-6, with D possibly matching TRBD2 (6 bases). This CDR3 region has 15 residues. Germline V lookup: CDR1 MNHEY, CDR2 SMNVEV (reference sequence). The V end lost 1 base, the J end lost 3 bases, and 7 bases lay between the germline ends. This CDR3 reads CASSLWGGGANVLTF. The CDR3 nucleotides read TGTGCCAGCAGTTTATGGGGAGGTGGGGCCAACGTCCTGACTTTC.

CDR3 sequence (DNA): TGTGCCAGCAGCTTACGACGGGACAGGGCTGAAGCTTTCTTT. Amino acids: CASSLRRDRAEAFF. The rearrangement uses TRBV5-4 and TRBJ1-1, with TRBD1 matching 9 bases. CDR3 size: 14 residues. Unmatched junction bases numbered 5, after V lost 2 bases and J lost 6 bases. Germline V CDR1 and CDR2: SGHNT, YYREEE (reference sequence). The variable domain in full, with the rest retrieved from reference TRBV5-4 and TRBJ1-1, is ETGVTQSPTHLIKTRGQQVTLRCSSQSGHNTVSWYQQALGQGPQFIFQYYREEENGRGNFPPRFSGLQFPNYSSELNVNALELDDSALYLCASSLRRDRAEAFFGQGTRLTVV.

V usage is TRBV15 and J usage is TRBJ1-6; the D gene is possibly TRBD1 (6 bases). Germline CDR1 LNHNV, CDR2 YYDKDF (reference sequence). The CDR3 runs to 15 residues. The V end was cut by 0 bases, the J end by 7 bases, with 10 bases between. The CDR3 loop reads CATSREGQLNSPLHF. DNA of the CDR3: TGTGCCACCAGCAGAGAAGGACAGCTAAATTCACCCCTCCACTTT. The complete variable domain, with remaining parts taken from reference TRBV15 and TRBJ1-6, reads DAMVIQNPRYQVTQFGKPVTLSCSQTLNHNVMYWYQQKSSQAPKLLFHYYDKDFNNEADTPDNFQSRRPNTSFCFLDIRSPGLGDTAMYLCATSREGQLNSPLHFGNGTRLTVT.

The V gene is TRBV19, the J gene TRBJ2-3; 8 bases match TRBD2. The CDR3 contains 14 residues. Per the germline V gene, CDR1 is LNHDA and CDR2 is SQIVND (reference sequence). J lost 0 bases, V lost 6 bases, and 2 bases had no gene match. The CDR3 here is CASRAGASTDTQYF. The CDR3 coding sequence is TGTGCCAGTAGAGCGGGGGCCAGCACAGATACGCAGTATTTT.

CDR3 sequence reads: CASSQDPGREANSPLHF. CDR3 DNA sequence: TGCGCCAGCAGCCAAGACCCCGGGAGGGAGGCAAATTCACCCCTCCACTTT. The chain links TRBV4-1 to TRBJ1-6, with no clear D. Trimming pared 0 bases from V and 7 bases from J, leaving 16 bases between. The CDR3 spans 17 residues. Germline V gives CDR1 MGHRA, CDR2 YSYEKL.

CDR3 residues: CASRPVDSYNSPLHF. Here the CDR3 DNA reads TGTGCCAGCAGGCCCGTAGACTCCTATAATTCACCCCTCCACTTT. The V gene is TRBV2, the J gene TRBJ1-6; no clear D. V lost 6 bases and J lost 0, with 9 bases in between. Germline assignment: CDR1 SNHLY and CDR2 FYNNEI. The CDR3 is made up of 15 amino acids.

The rearrangement links TRBV11-2 to TRBJ2-2; TRBD1 agrees at 8 bases. This CDR3 has 16 amino acids. Germline-derived CDR1 and CDR2 are SGHAT and FQNNGV. Losses at the gene ends were 5 bases for V and 2 bases for J; bases not matched to a gene: 7. This chain's CDR3 is CASSPPGTGNTGELFF. The CDR3 DNA is TGTGCCAGCAGCCCACCCGGGACAGGCAACACCGGGGAGCTGTTTTTT.

CDR3 residues: CASGSSGRLNEQFF. CDR3 DNA: TGTGCCAGCGGTTCTAGCGGGAGATTGAATGAGCAGTTCTTC. The chain recombines TRBV6-5 with TRBJ2-1; TRBD2 matches at 10 bases. CDR1 MNHEY and CDR2 SVGAGI come from the germline V gene. Trimming removed 8 bases from V and 7 bases from J; junction bases left unmatched: 8. The CDR3 is 14 residues long.

The CDR3 nucleotides read TGTGCCAGCAGTTTATTTGGGGACACAGATACGCAGTATTTT. Its protein is CASSLFGDTDTQYF. The chain has TRBV28 and TRBJ2-3; D is undetermined. The germline V gene has CDR1 MDHEN and CDR2 SYDVKM. The CDR3 length is 14 residues. With 1 base removed from V and 2 bases from J, the gap between germline ends came to 7 bases.